This record concerns one TCR beta chain sequence. PCR involved 60 Vbeta and 13 Jbeta primers. Produced via immunoSEQ multiplex PCR; TCRdb's table is partial and in-frame only. The sample is made up of around 140,000 clones, and the top ten hold roughly 1.4% of it. Every donor was a healthy person donating bone marrow. The data were taken from a study of cytomegalovirus exposure and HLA in healthy donors. Trimming at V came to 5 bases and at J to 1 base, leaving 2 bases not matched to a gene. The CDR3 consists of 13 residues. CDR1 and CDR2 (germline): SGHVS, FNYEAQ. This clonotype was sampled from a woman between 40 and 50 years old in good health and CMV-seronegative. The sample was PBMCs. The chain carries TRBV7-6 and TRBJ2-7; the match to TRBD1 covers 7 bases. CDR3 sequence reads: CASSRTGSYEQYF. CDR3 in DNA: TGTGCCAGCAGCCGGACAGGTTCCTACGAGCAGTACTTC.